This TCR beta chain stems from a study of post-analysis software for immune sequencing data (dated by TCRdb to between 2014 and 2017). Regarding the study in general: Recorded disease courses included relapsing-remitting, secondary progressive and progressive-relapsing multiple sclerosis, with some patients lacking subtype annotation. The multiple sclerosis patient repertoires were compared with ten to eleven previously published healthy control repertoires from donors aged about 6 to 26 years. A subset of samples was prepared in parallel using single-end sample barcoding, then pooled and co-amplified after Illumina adapter ligation. Summary of the overall study and its limitations: Significantly higher frequencies in patients than in controls were found for a handful of TRBV segments, including TRBV5-6, TRBV5-1 and TRBV20-1. Direct clustering with F measure revealed strong co-clustering of samples prepared in the same batch, which led to a batch-effect correction. The control group was slightly older than the multiple sclerosis patient group. Multiple sclerosis patients had significantly lower normalized Chao1 diversity than controls, a result that suggests substantial peripheral T-cell clonal expansion.

To demonstrate the VDJtools post-analysis software, the study profiled TCR beta repertoires from the peripheral blood of about a dozen young patients with multiple sclerosis. The patients with multiple sclerosis were children and adolescents between about 6 and 17 years of age. The library came from PCR. The instrument given in TCRdb is Illumina HiSeq 2500. To reduce PCR and sequencing biases, unique molecular identifiers were built into the TCR beta cDNA libraries. Some 500,000 cDNA molecules were obtained per 1 to 10 million input T cells, so each molecule approximated one T cell. The patient libraries were prepared and sequenced using the same protocol as the earlier healthy control dataset. Within a given batch, samples were prepared together, multiplexed and sequenced on the same HiSeq lane. The paper's data handling went like this. Raw barcoded reads were processed with MIGEC, and single-read molecular identifier groups were discarded before consensus assembly and CDR3 extraction. Clonotype tables were post-analysed with VDJtools, and diversity was normalized by down-sampling all datasets to the smallest sample size. To correct batch-related cross-sample contamination, repertoire overlap clustering matched CDR3 amino acid sequences but not nucleotide sequences. The public reads were reprocessed in TCRdb via fastp at Q25 and MiXCR, keeping in-frame beta chains. All rows with the same CDR3 protein become a single entry with the most common DNA and genes. TCRdb, not the authors, supplied the V and J calls. This sample holds approximately 690,000 distinct CDR3 sequences; 55% to 70% were observed only once. Together, the top ten hold about 10% of the sample.

In the case of this clonotype: The clone's antigen remains unknown. Base qualities were left out, and no much larger clone turns up one base away.

Trimming takes 7 bases off V and 7 bases off J; junction bases not matched to a gene: 8. Measured from the cysteine to the phenylalanine, the CDR3 is 14 residues long. Only the CDR3 DNA is retained, 42 bases long and in frame from the first base. The germline V gene sets CDR1 to SQVTM and CDR2 to ANQGSEA. The sequence was obtained from a girl aged 2 to 10 with multiple sclerosis. The sequence joins TRBV29-1 to TRBJ2-1, and TRBD2 aligns with 12 junction nucleotides. Sequenced: blood. The CDR3 protein: CSARASGRENEQFF. At the DNA level, the sequence is TGCAGCGCCCGGGCTAGCGGGAGGGAGAATGAGCAGTTCTTC.